This T cell receptor (beta chain) was documented in a study of post-analysis software for immune sequencing data. The V gene's germline CDR1 is SGHRS and CDR2 YFSETQ. CDR3 length equals 15 residues. Study-wide results and caveats: Elevated frequency relative to controls characterized 4 or 5 TRBV segments in patients, TRBV5-6, TRBV5-1 and TRBV20-1 among them.

Built from TCR beta cDNA, the libraries had unique molecular identifiers in them. Each CDR3 protein is one row after TCRdb ran MiXCR on the PCR reads. The sample consists of 700,000 to 900,000 distinct CDR3 sequences, 35% to 55% of them appearing once. This clonotype occurred a few times. Its specificity is not known. The junction and the germline gene differ at one end; a read error may be behind it. The receptor was derived from a girl aged 5 to 17 with multiple sclerosis. The sample taken for sequencing was blood. V gene TRBV5-1 combines with J gene TRBJ2-1, with D possibly TRBD2 on 6 matching bases. CDR3 sequence reads: CASSLVGDSFNEQFF. DNA for the CDR3: TGCGCCAGCAGCTTGGTGGGGGACTCCTTCAATGAGCAGTTCTTC.